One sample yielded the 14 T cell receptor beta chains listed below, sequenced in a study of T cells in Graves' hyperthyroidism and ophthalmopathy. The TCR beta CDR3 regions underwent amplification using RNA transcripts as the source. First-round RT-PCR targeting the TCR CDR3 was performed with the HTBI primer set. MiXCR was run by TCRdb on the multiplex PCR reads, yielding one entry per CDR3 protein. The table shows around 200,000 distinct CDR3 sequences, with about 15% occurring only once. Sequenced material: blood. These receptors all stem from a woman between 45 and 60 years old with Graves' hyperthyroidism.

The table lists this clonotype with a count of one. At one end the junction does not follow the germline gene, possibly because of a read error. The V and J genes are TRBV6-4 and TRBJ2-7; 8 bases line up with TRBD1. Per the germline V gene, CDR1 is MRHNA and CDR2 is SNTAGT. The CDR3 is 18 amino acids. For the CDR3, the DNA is TGTGCCAGCAGTTACTCGGCCCAGACAGGGGCCAACTCCTACGAGCAGTACTTC. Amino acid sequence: CASSYSAQTGANSYEQYF.

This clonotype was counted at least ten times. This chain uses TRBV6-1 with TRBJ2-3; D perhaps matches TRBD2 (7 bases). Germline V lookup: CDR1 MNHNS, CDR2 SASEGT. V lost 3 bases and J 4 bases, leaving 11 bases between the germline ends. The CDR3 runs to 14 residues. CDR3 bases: TGTGCCAGCAGTGAGGGAGGGGGGGCAGATACGCAGTATTTT. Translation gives CASSEGGGADTQYF.

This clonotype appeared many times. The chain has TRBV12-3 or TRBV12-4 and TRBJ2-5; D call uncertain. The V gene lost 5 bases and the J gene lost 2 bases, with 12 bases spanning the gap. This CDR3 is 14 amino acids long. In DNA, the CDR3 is TGTGCCAGCAGTCTCCGGACGGGTCAAGAGACCCAGTACTTC. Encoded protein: CASSLRTGQETQYF.

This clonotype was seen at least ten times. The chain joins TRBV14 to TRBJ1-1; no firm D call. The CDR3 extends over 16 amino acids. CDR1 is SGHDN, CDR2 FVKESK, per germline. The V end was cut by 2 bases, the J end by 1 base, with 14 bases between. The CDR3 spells CASSQSISRKNTEAFF. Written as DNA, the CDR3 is TGTGCCAGCAGCCAATCGATATCAAGAAAGAACACTGAAGCTTTCTTT. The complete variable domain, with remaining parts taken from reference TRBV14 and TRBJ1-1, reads EAGVTQFPSHSVIEKGQTVTLRCDPISGHDNLYWYRRVMGKEIKFLLHFVKESKQDESGMPNNRFLAERTGGTYSTLKVQPAELEDSGVYFCASSQSISRKNTEAFFGQGTRLTVV.

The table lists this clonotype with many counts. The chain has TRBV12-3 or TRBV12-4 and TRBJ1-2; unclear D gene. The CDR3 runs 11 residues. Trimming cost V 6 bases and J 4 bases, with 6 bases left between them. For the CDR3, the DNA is TGTGCCAGCAGGGGCCCCTATGGCTACACCTTC. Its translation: CASRGPYGYTF.

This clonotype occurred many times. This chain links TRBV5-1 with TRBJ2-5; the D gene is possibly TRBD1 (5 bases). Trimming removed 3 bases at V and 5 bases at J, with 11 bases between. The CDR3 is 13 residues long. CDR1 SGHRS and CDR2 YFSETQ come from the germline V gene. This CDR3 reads CASSSTGPETQYF. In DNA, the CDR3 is TGCGCCAGCAGCTCAACAGGTCCGGAGACCCAGTACTTC.

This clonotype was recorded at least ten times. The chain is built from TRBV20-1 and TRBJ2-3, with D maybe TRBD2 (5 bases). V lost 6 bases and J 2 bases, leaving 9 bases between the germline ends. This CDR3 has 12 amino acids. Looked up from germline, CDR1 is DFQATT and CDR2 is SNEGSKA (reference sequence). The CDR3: CSARRITDTQYF. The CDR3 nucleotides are TGCAGTGCCCGGAGGATCACAGATACGCAGTATTTT.

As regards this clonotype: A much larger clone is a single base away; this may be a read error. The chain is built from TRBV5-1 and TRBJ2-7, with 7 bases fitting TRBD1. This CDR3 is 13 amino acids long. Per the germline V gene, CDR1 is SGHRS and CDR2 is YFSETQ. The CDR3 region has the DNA TGCGCCAGCAGCTTGGCCAGGGGGTACGAGCAGAACTTC. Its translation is CASSLARGYEQNF.

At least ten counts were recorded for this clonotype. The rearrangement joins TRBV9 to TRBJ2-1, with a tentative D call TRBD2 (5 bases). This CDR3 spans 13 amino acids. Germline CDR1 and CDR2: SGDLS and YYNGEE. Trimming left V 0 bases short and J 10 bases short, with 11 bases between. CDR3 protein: CASSVDQEAEQFF. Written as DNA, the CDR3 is TGTGCCAGCAGCGTAGACCAGGAGGCAGAGCAGTTCTTC.

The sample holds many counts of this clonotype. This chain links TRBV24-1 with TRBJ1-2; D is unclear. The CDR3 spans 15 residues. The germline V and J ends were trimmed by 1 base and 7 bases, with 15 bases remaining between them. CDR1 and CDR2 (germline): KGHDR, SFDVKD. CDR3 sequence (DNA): TGTGCCACCAGTGATTTCACTTCAGGCCCGGGTGGCTACACCTTC. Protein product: CATSDFTSGPGGYTF.

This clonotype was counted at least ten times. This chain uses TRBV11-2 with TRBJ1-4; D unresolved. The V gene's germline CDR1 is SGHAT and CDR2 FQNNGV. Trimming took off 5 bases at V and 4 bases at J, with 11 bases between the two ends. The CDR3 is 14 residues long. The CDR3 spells CASSPQLGNEKLFF. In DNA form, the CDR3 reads TGTGCCAGCAGCCCCCAACTCGGTAATGAAAAACTGTTTTTT. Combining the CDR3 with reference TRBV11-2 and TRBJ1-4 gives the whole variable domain EAGVAQSPRYKIIEKRQSVAFWCNPISGHATLYWYQQILGQGPKLLIQFQNNGVVDDSQLPKDRFSAERLKGVDSTLKIQPAKLEDSAVYLCASSPQLGNEKLFFGSGTQLSVL.

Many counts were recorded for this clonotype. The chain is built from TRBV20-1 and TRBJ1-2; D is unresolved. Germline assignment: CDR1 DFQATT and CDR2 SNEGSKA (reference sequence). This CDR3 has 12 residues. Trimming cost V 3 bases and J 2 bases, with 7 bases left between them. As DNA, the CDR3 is TGCAGTGCTAGGGACCACAACTATGGCTACACCTTC. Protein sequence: CSARDHNYGYTF.

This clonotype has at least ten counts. CDR3 loop: CASSTFRQDSTYEQYF. The CDR3 nucleotides read TGTGCCAGCAGCACCTTCCGGCAAGACAGCACCTACGAGCAGTACTTC. The J gene is TRBJ2-7, the V gene TRBV7-9; D possibly corresponds to TRBD1 (5 bases). The CDR3 totals 16 residues. V lost 5 bases and J lost 2, with 19 bases in between. CDR1 and CDR2 (germline): SEHNR, FQNEAQ (reference sequence).

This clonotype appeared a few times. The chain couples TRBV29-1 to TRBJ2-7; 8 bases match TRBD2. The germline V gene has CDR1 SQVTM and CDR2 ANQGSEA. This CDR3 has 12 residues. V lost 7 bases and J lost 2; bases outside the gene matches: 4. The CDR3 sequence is CSAGGEPYEQYF. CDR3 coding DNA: TGCAGCGCGGGGGGGGAGCCCTACGAGCAGTACTTC.